These 25 T cell receptor beta chains were sequenced from one sample in a study of blood T cell repertoires in COVID-19. Produced via immunoSEQ multiplex PCR; TCRdb's table is partial and in-frame only. The sample lists around 130,000 clones; approximately 85% were seen once. The specimen sequenced was peripheral blood. All receptors come from a human donor in a cohort sampled during active COVID-19.

The J gene is TRBJ2-7, the V gene TRBV21-1; TRBD1, the table's D call, was not compared with the DNA. TRBV21-1 is a known pseudogene. The CDR3 length is 17 residues. CDR3 nucleotides: TGTGCCAGCAGCAAAGAGAAGGGACAGGCGAGCTCCTACGAGCAGTACGTC. It translates to CASSKEKGQASSYEQYV.

The J gene is TRBJ2-3, the V gene TRBV5-4, with 16 bases that match TRBD2. The CDR3 is made up of 17 amino acids. J was trimmed by 6 bases and V by 4 bases; bases with no gene match: 8. Per the germline V gene, CDR1 is SGHNT and CDR2 is YYREEE (reference sequence). CDR3 protein: CASSQGLAGGPGDTQYF. The CDR3 DNA is TGTGCCAGCAGCCAGGGACTAGCGGGGGGGCCTGGGGATACGCAGTATTTT.

The chain couples TRBV4-1 to TRBJ1-3; 9 nucleotides agree with TRBD1. Germline CDR1 reads MGHRA; CDR2 reads YSYEKL. The CDR3 runs to 15 residues. The trim removed 4 bases at V and 2 bases at J, leaving 3 bases unmatched. CDR3 coding DNA: TGCGCCAGCAGCCTGGACAGGGGTCCTGGAAACACCATATATTTT. It encodes CASSLDRGPGNTIYF.

The chain uses TRBV18 and TRBJ2-4; TRBD2 matches 12 bases. Germline CDR1 reads KGHSH; CDR2 reads LQKENI. J lost 8 bases, V lost 3 bases, and 8 bases had no gene match. The CDR3 sequence is 16 residues long. This CDR3 reads CASSPRLAGAGDIQYF. The CDR3 nucleotides read TGTGCCAGCTCACCTAGACTAGCGGGGGCTGGGGACATTCAGTACTTC.

This clone has just one count. V is TRBV5-8 and J is TRBJ2-3; D call uncertain. This CDR3 contains 12 residues. Germline CDR1 reads SGHTS; CDR2 reads YDEGEE. Trimming removed 4 bases at V and 6 bases at J, with 9 bases between. The CDR3 protein is CASSAEMDTQYF. The CDR3 DNA is TGTGCCAGCAGCGCCGAGATGGATACGCAGTATTTT.

The CDR3, as DNA: TGCGCCAGCAGCCAAGATCCCAGCGGGGGGTTTAGCACAGATACGCAGTATTTT. It specifies CASSQDPSGGFSTDTQYF. The chain has TRBV4-3 and TRBJ2-3; TRBD2 matches 9 bases. CDR3 length: 18 amino acids. CDR1 and CDR2 from the germline V gene are LGHNA and YSLEER. Unmatched junction bases numbered 7, after V lost 0 bases and J lost 0 bases.

The chain links TRBV5-1 to TRBJ2-1; the D is unclear. The V gene's germline CDR1 is SGHRS and CDR2 YFSETQ. The CDR3 has 12 residues. V shed 4 bases and J shed 9 bases, with 11 bases lying between them. CDR3 loop: CASSRPESEQFF. The CDR3 nucleotides read TGCGCCAGCAGCCGTCCGGAGTCTGAGCAGTTCTTC.

The rearrangement joins TRBV9 to TRBJ1-2; D is possibly TRBD1 (5 bases). Germline V gives CDR1 SGDLS, CDR2 YYNGEE. Trimming stripped 4 bases from V and 4 bases from J, with 14 bases between. This CDR3 has 14 amino acids. The CDR3 DNA reads TGTGCCAGCAGCCTCTCGGGGGGATTCTATGGCTACACCTTC. Amino acid sequence: CASSLSGGFYGYTF.

The rearrangement uses TRBV5-1 and TRBJ1-1; 7 bases fit TRBD1. This CDR3 is 19 amino acids long. CDR1 SGHRS and CDR2 YFSETQ come from the germline V gene. The V and J ends lost 1 base and 0 bases, in that order; junction bases with no gene match: 15. In DNA, the CDR3 is TGCGCCAGCAGCTTGTTTCCCCTACACACAGGGGAGGTGAACACTGAAGCTTTCTTT. Translating gives CASSLFPLHTGEVNTEAFF.

V usage is TRBV5-1 and J usage is TRBJ2-1, with 7 nucleotides matching TRBD2. This CDR3 region has 16 residues. Germline V gene data show CDR1 as SGHRS and CDR2 as YFSETQ. The ends lost 0 bases at V and 4 bases at J; junction bases unmatched: 7. CDR3 residues: CASSLEAGDSYNEQFF. CDR3 in DNA: TGCGCCAGCAGCTTGGAGGCGGGAGATTCATACAATGAGCAGTTCTTC.

The V and J genes are TRBV9 and TRBJ2-3; TRBD2 aligns across 11 bases. Germline-derived CDR1 and CDR2 are SGDLS and YYNGEE. The CDR3 extends over 15 amino acids. Unmatched junction bases numbered 2, after V lost 0 bases and J lost 5 bases. The CDR3 reads CASSVGLAGGDTQYF. CDR3 sequence (DNA): TGTGCCAGCAGCGTAGGCCTAGCGGGAGGAGATACGCAGTATTTT.

This chain links TRBV10-3 with TRBJ2-1; 12 bases line up with TRBD1. This CDR3 contains 14 residues. Per the germline V gene, CDR1 is ENHRY and CDR2 is SYGVKD. V lost 0 bases, J lost 11 bases, and 2 bases stayed unmatched. This CDR3 is CAISESGTGGQQFF. DNA for the CDR3: TGTGCCATCAGTGAGTCTGGGACAGGGGGCCAGCAGTTCTTC.

This sequence joins TRBV9 and TRBJ2-1; D ambiguous. CDR3 length equals 14 residues. CDR1 and CDR2 (germline): SGDLS, YYNGEE. V gave up 2 bases and J gave up 5 bases, with 11 bases separating them. The CDR3 spells CASSVAVWDNEQFF. CDR3 nucleotide sequence: TGTGCCAGCAGCGTTGCGGTTTGGGACAATGAGCAGTTCTTC.

This clone was detected a few times. The chain is built from TRBV15 and TRBJ2-7; D perhaps matches TRBD1 (5 bases). V shed 1 base and J shed 3 bases, with 19 bases lying between them. This CDR3 spans 17 amino acids. The germline V gene encodes CDR1 LNHNV and CDR2 YYDKDF (reference sequence). CDR3 coding DNA: TGTGCCACCAGCAGAGCCCCTCCACAGGCATGGAGCTACGAGCAGTACTTC. Amino acid sequence: CATSRAPPQAWSYEQYF.

This CDR3 is CASSVASGAGGVDTQYF. The CDR3 coding sequence is TGTGCCAGCAGCGTAGCCTCAGGAGCGGGAGGGGTAGATACGCAGTATTTT. The chain joins TRBV9 to TRBJ2-3; 10 positions agree with TRBD2. Germline trimming cut 0 bases from V and 5 bases from J; bases unmatched to any gene: 9. The CDR3 length is 17 residues. The germline V gene has CDR1 SGDLS and CDR2 YYNGEE.

This clone was recorded only once. The chain couples TRBV9 to TRBJ1-2; a weak D match, TRBD1 (5 bases). Germline V lookup: CDR1 SGDLS, CDR2 YYNGEE. CDR3 size: 13 residues. The ends were cut back, 0 bases at V and 7 bases at J, with 10 bases in the middle. Here the CDR3 reads CASSVAPQGGYTF. The DNA of the CDR3 is TGTGCCAGCAGCGTAGCCCCTCAGGGTGGCTACACCTTC.

The V and J genes are TRBV7-9 and TRBJ2-7; D perhaps matches TRBD2 (5 bases). The V gene's germline CDR1 is SEHNR and CDR2 FQNEAQ (reference sequence). CDR3 length: 12 amino acids. Trimming shortened V by 7 bases and J by 2 bases, and 9 bases separated the two germline ends. CDR3 loop: CASKRLPYEQYV. The CDR3, as DNA: TGTGCCAGCAAGCGGCTACCCTACGAGCAGTACGTC.

The chain combines TRBV2 with TRBJ1-3, with 12 bases fitting TRBD1. The CDR3 is made up of 16 amino acids. V lost 9 bases and J lost 0; bases outside the gene matches: 6. Germline CDR1 SNHLY, CDR2 FYNNEI. The CDR3: CASSGQGAFSGNTIYF. In DNA form, the CDR3 reads TGTGCCAGTTCGGGACAGGGGGCCTTCTCTGGAAACACCATATATTTT.

This chain uses TRBV5-1 with TRBJ1-2, with D uncertain. Trimming took off 0 bases at V and 8 bases at J, with 11 bases between the two ends. Germline V CDR1 and CDR2: SGHRS, YFSETQ. This CDR3 has 13 residues. The CDR3 reads CASSLAGAGGYTF. The CDR3 DNA reads TGCGCCAGCAGCTTGGCCGGAGCGGGCGGCTACACCTTC.

This chain uses TRBV19 with TRBJ1-2; D uncertain. V lost 0 bases and J lost 13, with 15 bases in between. This CDR3 is built from 13 residues. The germline CDR1 and CDR2 sequences are LNHDA and SQIVND (reference sequence). Here the CDR3 reads CASSIDRGSRLTF. CDR3 bases: TGTGCCAGTAGTATAGATCGGGGTTCCCGGCTCACCTTC.

This rearrangement joins TRBV7-2 to TRBJ2-2; 15 bases map to TRBD2. The V gene's germline CDR1 is SGHTA and CDR2 FQGNSA. The CDR3 spans 17 residues. V dropped 4 bases and J dropped 6; count of bases not matched to a gene: 6. CDR3: CASSSPGLAGGSGELFF. The CDR3 region has the DNA TGTGCCAGCAGCTCCCCGGGACTAGCGGGAGGATCCGGGGAGCTGTTTTTT. The whole variable domain, remainder taken from reference TRBV7-2 and TRBJ2-2, is GAGVSQSPSNKVTEKGKDVELRCDPISGHTALYWYRQSLGQGLEFLIYFQGNSAPDKSGLPSDRFSAERTGGSVSTLTIQRTQQEDSAVYLCASSSPGLAGGSGELFFGEGSRLTVL.

This chain uses TRBV4-1 with TRBJ1-2; TRBD1 is a possible D gene (5 bases). Germline V gives CDR1 MGHRA, CDR2 YSYEKL. The V gene lost 1 base and the J gene lost 2 bases, with 8 bases spanning the gap. This CDR3 has 14 amino acids. The CDR3 is CASSQGGGNYGYTF. CDR3 DNA sequence: TGCGCCAGCAGCCAAGGGGGGGGGAACTATGGCTACACCTTC.

The rearrangement uses TRBV7-2 and TRBJ1-5; D might be TRBD1 (5 bases). Germline V lookup: CDR1 SGHTA, CDR2 FQGNSA. The V end was cut by 3 bases, the J end by 7 bases, with 16 bases between. CDR3 length equals 15 residues. CDR3 protein: CASSFGAGMGQPQHF. The CDR3 DNA follows: TGTGCCAGCAGCTTTGGGGCAGGAATGGGACAGCCCCAGCATTTT.

CDR3 region: CASSVAYFTEAFF. The CDR3 region has the DNA TGTGCCAGCAGCGTAGCTTATTTCACTGAAGCTTTCTTT. This chain joins TRBV9 and TRBJ1-1, with D unclear. Trimming stripped 0 bases from V and 4 bases from J, with 7 bases between. From germline, CDR1 is SGDLS and CDR2 YYNGEE. The CDR3 runs 13 residues.

The chain couples TRBV5-4 to TRBJ1-5; D unresolved. V was trimmed by 7 bases and J by 6 bases, leaving 17 bases between them. The CDR3 covers 14 residues. Germline V gives CDR1 SGHNT, CDR2 YYREEE (reference sequence). The CDR3 protein is CASQREGSGQPQHF. The CDR3 bases are TGTGCCAGCCAGAGGGAGGGCTCAGGTCAGCCCCAGCATTTT.